The clone carrying this TCR beta chain was observed many times. Antigen specificity is unknown. Read sequence stops 3 residues before the CDR3 end, and the germline J gene provides the missing end. The CDR3 is 15 amino acids. Germline lookup yields CDR1 SGHAT and CDR2 FQNNGV. The V and J ends lost 6 bases and 2 bases, in that order; junction bases with no gene match: 6. This entry is derived from a study of T cell clonality in common variable immunodeficiency. TCRdb's copy holds only in-frame clones and misses some; the assay was immunoSEQ multiplex PCR. The sample counts 40,000 to 55,000 clones, none seen once; the ten largest own roughly 10%. Study results and limitations: Common variable immunodeficiency TCR beta sequences reportedly had fewer deletions and N-nucleotide insertions.

This TCR was recovered from a person aged 18-70 years in good health. V and J are TRBV11-2 and TRBJ2-3; TRBD2 aligns across 9 bases. Sequencing input: peripheral blood mononuclear cells. CDR3 DNA, as far as it was read: TGTGCCAGCAGGTCAAAGCGGGGGGCCACAGATACG. It specifies CASRSKRGATDT. The CDR3 in full is CASRSKRGATDTQYF.